This passage covers 7 T cell receptor beta chains from one sample sequenced in a study of control samples from healthy donors and cancer patients. TCRdb keeps only in-frame clones here, not all; method: immunoSEQ multiplex PCR. In all, the sample yields around 190,000 clones. Material: blood. The receptors were sampled from a young woman in good health.

The chain carries TRBV3-1 (or the pseudogene TRBV3-2) and TRBJ2-1; 7 bases match TRBD2. V was clipped by 6 bases and J by 8 bases; unmatched bases: 16. CDR3 length equals 16 residues. CDR1 and CDR2 (germline): LGHDT, YNNKEL (reference sequence). CDR3 residues: CASRHREARLAHEQFF. CDR3 coding DNA: TGTGCCAGCAGGCACCGCGAAGCGAGACTAGCCCATGAGCAGTTCTTC.

Concerning this clone: The junction differs from germline at one of its ends, possibly a read error. The genes are TRBV28 and TRBJ1-1; no clear D gene. This CDR3 has 12 residues. CDR1 and CDR2 from the germline V gene are MDHEN and SYDVKM. The CDR3 nucleotides read TGTGCCAGCAGGTTATTAGGCCGTGAAGCTTTCTTT. Protein sequence: CASRLLGREAFF.

The V and J genes are TRBV6-5 and TRBJ1-3; D gene uncertain. Germline V CDR1 and CDR2: MNHEY, SVGAGI. This CDR3 region has 16 residues. V was shortened by 0 bases and J by 2 bases, with 11 bases between the two germline ends. CDR3: CASSYSKALPGNTIYF. The DNA for the CDR3 is TGTGCCAGCAGTTACTCGAAGGCTCTCCCTGGAAACACCATATATTTT.

The genes are TRBV5-4 and TRBJ1-3, with unresolved D. Between the trimmed V and J ends, which lost 7 bases and 0 bases, there was a span of 8 bases. The germline V gene encodes CDR1 SGHNT and CDR2 YYREEE (reference sequence). There are 13 residues in the CDR3. The CDR3: CASRAGSGNTIYF. CDR3 nucleotides: TGTGCCAGCCGGGCGGGCTCTGGAAACACCATATATTTT.

The chain carries TRBV6-4 and TRBJ2-5; D ambiguous. Germline V gene data show CDR1 as MRHNA and CDR2 as SNTAGT. The CDR3 length is 11 residues. Between the trimmed V and J ends, which lost 3 bases and 5 bases, there was a span of 4 bases. CDR3 sequence: CASSETETQYF. The CDR3, as DNA: TGTGCCAGCAGTGAGACTGAGACCCAGTACTTC.

The rearrangement links TRBV11-2 to TRBJ1-6; D remains unclear. V gave up 4 bases and J gave up 4 bases, with 2 bases separating them. Germline V gene lookup returns CDR1 SGHAT and CDR2 FQNNGV. The CDR3 has 12 residues. For the CDR3, the DNA is TGTGCCAGCAGCTGGTATAATTCACCCCTCCACTTT. It specifies CASSWYNSPLHF.

The genes are TRBV11-2 and TRBJ2-3; 9 positions match TRBD2. This CDR3 spans 18 amino acids. The junction had 11 bases not matched to a gene; V was cut back by 2 bases and J by 2 bases. Germline-derived CDR1 and CDR2 are SGHAT and FQNNGV. The CDR3 protein is CASSLSRQRGALTDTQYF. The CDR3, as DNA: TGTGCCAGCAGCTTAAGTAGGCAGCGGGGGGCTCTCACAGATACGCAGTATTTT.